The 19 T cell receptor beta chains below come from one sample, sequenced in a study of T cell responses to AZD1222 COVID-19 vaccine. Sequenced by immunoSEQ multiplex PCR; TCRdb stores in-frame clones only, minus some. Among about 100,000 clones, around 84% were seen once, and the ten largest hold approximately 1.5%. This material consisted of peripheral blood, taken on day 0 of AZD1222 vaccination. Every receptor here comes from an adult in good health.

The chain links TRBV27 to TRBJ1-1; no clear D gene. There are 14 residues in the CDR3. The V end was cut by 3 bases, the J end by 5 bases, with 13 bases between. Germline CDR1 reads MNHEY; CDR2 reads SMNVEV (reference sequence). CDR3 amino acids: CASSLKPTGTEAFF. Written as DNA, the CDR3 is TGTGCCAGCAGTTTGAAACCAACCGGGACTGAAGCTTTCTTT.

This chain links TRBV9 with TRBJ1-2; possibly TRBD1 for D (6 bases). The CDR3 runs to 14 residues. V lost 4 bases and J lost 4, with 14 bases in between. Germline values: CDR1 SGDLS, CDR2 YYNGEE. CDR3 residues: CASSRRQGSYGYTF. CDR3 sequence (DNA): TGTGCCAGCAGCCGCAGGCAGGGGAGCTATGGCTACACCTTC.

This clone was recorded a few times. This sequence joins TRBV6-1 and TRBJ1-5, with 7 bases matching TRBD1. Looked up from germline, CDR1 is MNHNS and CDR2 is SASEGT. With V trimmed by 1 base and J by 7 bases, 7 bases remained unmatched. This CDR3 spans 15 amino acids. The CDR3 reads CASSEGRGERQPQHF. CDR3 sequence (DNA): TGTGCCAGCAGTGAAGGCAGGGGGGAGCGCCAGCCCCAGCATTTT.

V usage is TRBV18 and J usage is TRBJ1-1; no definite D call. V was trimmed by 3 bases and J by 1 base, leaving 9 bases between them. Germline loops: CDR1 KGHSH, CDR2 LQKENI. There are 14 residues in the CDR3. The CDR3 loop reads CASSPGLRNTEAFF. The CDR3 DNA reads TGTGCCAGCTCACCGGGCCTTCGGAACACTGAAGCTTTCTTT.

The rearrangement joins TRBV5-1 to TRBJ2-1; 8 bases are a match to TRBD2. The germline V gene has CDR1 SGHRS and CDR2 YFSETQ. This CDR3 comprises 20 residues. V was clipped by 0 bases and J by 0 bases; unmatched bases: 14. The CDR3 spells CASSLEGSIAGSSSYNEQFF. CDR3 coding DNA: TGCGCCAGCAGCTTGGAAGGGTCAATAGCGGGATCGAGCTCCTACAATGAGCAGTTCTTC.

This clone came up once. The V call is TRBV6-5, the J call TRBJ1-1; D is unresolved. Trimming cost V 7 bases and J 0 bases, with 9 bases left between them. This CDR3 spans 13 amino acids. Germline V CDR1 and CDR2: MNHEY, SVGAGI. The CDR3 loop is CASTQQLNTEAFF. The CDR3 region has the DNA TGTGCCAGCACGCAACAGTTGAACACTGAAGCTTTCTTT.

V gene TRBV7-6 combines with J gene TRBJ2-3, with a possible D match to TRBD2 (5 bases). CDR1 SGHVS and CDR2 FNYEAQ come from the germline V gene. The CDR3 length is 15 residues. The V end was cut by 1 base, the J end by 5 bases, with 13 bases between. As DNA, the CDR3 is TGTGCCAGCAGCTTAGAATCGGTCGGAGGAGATACGCAGTATTTT. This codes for CASSLESVGGDTQYF.

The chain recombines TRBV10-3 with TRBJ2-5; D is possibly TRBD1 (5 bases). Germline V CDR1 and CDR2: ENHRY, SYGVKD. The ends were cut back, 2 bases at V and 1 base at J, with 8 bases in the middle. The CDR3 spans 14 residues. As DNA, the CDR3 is TGTGCCATCAGTGAGAGGGGTACCCAAGAGACCCAGTACTTC. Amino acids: CAISERGTQETQYF.

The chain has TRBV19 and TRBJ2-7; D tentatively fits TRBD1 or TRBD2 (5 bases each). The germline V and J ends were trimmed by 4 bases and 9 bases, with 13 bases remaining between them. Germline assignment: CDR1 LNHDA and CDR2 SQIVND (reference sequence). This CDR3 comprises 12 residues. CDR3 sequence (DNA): TGTGCCAGTAGTAGCGGACAACTAGGGCAGTACTTC. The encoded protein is CASSSGQLGQYF.

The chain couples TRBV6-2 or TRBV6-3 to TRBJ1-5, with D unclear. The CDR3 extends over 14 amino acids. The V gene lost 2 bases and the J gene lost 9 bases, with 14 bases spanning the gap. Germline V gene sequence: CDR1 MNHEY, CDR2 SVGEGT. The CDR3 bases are TGTGCCAGCAGTTACAGTGACGGCCGCTGGCCCCAGCATTTT. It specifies CASSYSDGRWPQHF.

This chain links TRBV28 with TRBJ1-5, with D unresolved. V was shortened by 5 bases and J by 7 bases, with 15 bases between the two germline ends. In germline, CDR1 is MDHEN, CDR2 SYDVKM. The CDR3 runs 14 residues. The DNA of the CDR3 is TGTGCCAGCAGTCCGAACGAGTGGGCCCAGCCCCAGCATTTT. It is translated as CASSPNEWAQPQHF.

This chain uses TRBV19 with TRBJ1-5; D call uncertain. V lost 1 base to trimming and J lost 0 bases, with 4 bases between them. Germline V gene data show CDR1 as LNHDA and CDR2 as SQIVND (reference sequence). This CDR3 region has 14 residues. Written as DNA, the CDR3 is TGTGCCAGTAGTATAGGAGTTAGCAATCAGCCCCAGCATTTT. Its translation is CASSIGVSNQPQHF.

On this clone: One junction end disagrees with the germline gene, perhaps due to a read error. The CDR3 sequence is CASREDRDAYEQYF. DNA for the CDR3: TGTGCCAGCAGGGAAGACAGGGATGCCTACGAGCAGTACTTC. The chain couples TRBV2 to TRBJ2-7; TRBD1 matches at 7 bases. In germline, CDR1 is SNHLY, CDR2 FYNNEI. This CDR3 spans 14 amino acids. Together with reference TRBV2 and TRBJ2-7, the CDR3 gives the full variable domain: EPEVTQTPSHQVTQMGQEVILRCVPISNHLYFYWYRQILGQKVEFLVSFYNNEISEKSEIFDDQFSVERPDGSNFTLKIRSTKLEDSAMYFCASREDRDAYEQYFGPGTRLTVT.

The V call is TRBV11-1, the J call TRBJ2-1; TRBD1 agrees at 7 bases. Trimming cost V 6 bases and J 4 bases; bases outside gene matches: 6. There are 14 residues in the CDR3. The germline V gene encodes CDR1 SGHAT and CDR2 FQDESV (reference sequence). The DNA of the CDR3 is TGTGCCAGCAGTCCCGGGACAGAATACAATGAGCAGTTCTTC. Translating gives CASSPGTEYNEQFF.

CDR3 amino acids: CASSLEDYGYTF. Here the CDR3 DNA reads TGTGCCAGCAGTTTAGAGGACTATGGCTACACCTTC. This chain joins TRBV28 and TRBJ1-2; D is unresolved. Trimming stripped 2 bases from V and 3 bases from J, with 4 bases between. CDR3 length: 12 residues. CDR1 is MDHEN and CDR2 is SYDVKM in the germline V gene.

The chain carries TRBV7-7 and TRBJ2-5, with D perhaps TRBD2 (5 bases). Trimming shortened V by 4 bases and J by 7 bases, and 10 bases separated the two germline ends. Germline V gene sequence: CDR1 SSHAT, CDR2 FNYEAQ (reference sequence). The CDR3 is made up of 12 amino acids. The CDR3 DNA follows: TGTGCCAGCAGCTATGAGGGTGGGACCCAGTACTTC. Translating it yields CASSYEGGTQYF.

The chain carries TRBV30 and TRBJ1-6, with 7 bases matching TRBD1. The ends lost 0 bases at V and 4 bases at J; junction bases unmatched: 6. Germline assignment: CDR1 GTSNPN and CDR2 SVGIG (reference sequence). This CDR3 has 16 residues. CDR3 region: CAWSVQGDPYNSPLHF. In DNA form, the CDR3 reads TGTGCCTGGAGTGTCCAGGGGGACCCATATAATTCACCCCTCCACTTT.

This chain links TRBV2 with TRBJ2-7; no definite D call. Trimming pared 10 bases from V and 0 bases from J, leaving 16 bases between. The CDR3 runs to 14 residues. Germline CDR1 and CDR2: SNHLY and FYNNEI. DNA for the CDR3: TGTGCCACCAGAGTGGCGGCTCACTCCTACGAGCAGTACTTC. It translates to CATRVAAHSYEQYF.

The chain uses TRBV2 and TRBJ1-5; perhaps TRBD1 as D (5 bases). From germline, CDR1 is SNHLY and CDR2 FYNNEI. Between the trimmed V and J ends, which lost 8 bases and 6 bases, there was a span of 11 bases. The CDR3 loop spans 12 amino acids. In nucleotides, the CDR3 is TGTGCCAGCGGAGGGGAGGGTCAGCCCCAGCATTTT. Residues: CASGGEGQPQHF.